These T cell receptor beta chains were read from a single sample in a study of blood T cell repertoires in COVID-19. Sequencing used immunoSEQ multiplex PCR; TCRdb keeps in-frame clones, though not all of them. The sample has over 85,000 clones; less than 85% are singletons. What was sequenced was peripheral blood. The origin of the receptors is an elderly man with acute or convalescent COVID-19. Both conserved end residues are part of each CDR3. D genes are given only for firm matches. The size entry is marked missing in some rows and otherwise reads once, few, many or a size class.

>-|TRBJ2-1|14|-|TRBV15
CATSSRGEVVEQFF
TGTGCCACCAGCAGCAGAGGTGAGGTAGTTGAGCAGTTCTTC
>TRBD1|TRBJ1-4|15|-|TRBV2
CASSEGGQENIKLFF
TGTGCCAGCAGTGAAGGAGGACAGGAAAACATAAAACTGTTTTTT
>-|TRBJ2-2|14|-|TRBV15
CATSRGATAGELFF
TGTGCCACCAGCAGAGGGGCGACCGCCGGGGAGCTGTTTTTT
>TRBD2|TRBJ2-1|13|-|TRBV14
CASSQEGLAEQFF
TGTGCCAGCAGCCAAGAGGGACTAGCTGAGCAGTTCTTC
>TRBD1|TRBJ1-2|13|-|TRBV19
CASWGQGVYGYTF
TGTGCCAGCTGGGGGCAGGGGGTTTATGGCTACACCTTC
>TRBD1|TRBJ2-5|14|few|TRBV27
CASSSTDRVGTQYF
TGTGCCAGCAGTTCCACGGACAGGGTAGGGACCCAGTACTTC
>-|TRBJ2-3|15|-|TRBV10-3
CAISPIGGAADTQYF
TGTGCCATCAGCCCAATAGGGGGGGCCGCAGATACGCAGTATTTT
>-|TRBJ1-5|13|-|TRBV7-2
CASSPGSNQPQHF
TGTGCCAGCAGCCCAGGTAGCAATCAGCCCCAGCATTTT
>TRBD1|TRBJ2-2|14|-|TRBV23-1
CASLRTGITGELFF
TGCGCCAGCCTGAGGACAGGGATCACCGGGGAGCTGTTTTTT
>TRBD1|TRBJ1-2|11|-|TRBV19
CASSMDRGYTF
TGTGCCAGTAGCATGGACAGGGGCTACACCTTC
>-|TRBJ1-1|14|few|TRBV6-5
CASSQSPGYTEAFF
TGTGCCAGCAGTCAGAGTCCAGGGTACACTGAAGCTTTCTTT